This passage covers 31 T cell receptor beta chains from one sample sequenced in a study of early T cells in non-severe SARS-CoV-2 infection. TCRdb analysed the 5' RACE reads with MiXCR anew, one entry per CDR3 protein. The sample lists some 97,000 distinct CDR3 sequences, roughly 11% occurring once. This material consisted of whole blood, taken at baseline. The origin of the receptors is an adult who was a healthcare worker with PCR-confirmed SARS-CoV-2 infection or an uninfected control (not recorded which).

The chain links TRBV3-2 to TRBJ2-3; TRBD2, the D gene given by the table, was not confirmed from the DNA. TRBV3-2 is deemed a pseudogene. CDR3 size: 18 residues. The CDR3: CASSQLRTSSSITDTQYF. The CDR3 coding sequence is TGTGCCAGCAGCCAACTAAGGACTAGTTCCTCCATTACAGATACGCAGTATTTT.

The chain is built from TRBV5-1 and TRBJ1-1; D is uncertain. The CDR3 extends over 11 amino acids. Trimming removed 7 bases at V and 4 bases at J, with 8 bases between. In germline, CDR1 is SGHRS, CDR2 YFSETQ. In DNA form, the CDR3 reads TGCGCCAGCCGTGGAGGCACTGAAGCTTTCTTT. Amino acid sequence: CASRGGTEAFF.

J is TRBJ2-3 and V is TRBV9, with TRBD2 matching over 10 bases. This CDR3 is 16 amino acids long. V dropped 0 bases and J dropped 1; count of bases not matched to a gene: 2. Germline V gene lookup returns CDR1 SGDLS and CDR2 YYNGEE. The CDR3 reads CASSVEAGGGTDTQYF. In nucleotides, the CDR3 is TGTGCCAGCAGCGTAGAAGCGGGAGGGGGCACAGATACGCAGTATTTT. The variable domain in full, with the rest retrieved from reference TRBV9 and TRBJ2-3, is DSGVTQTPKHLITATGQRVTLRCSPRSGDLSVYWYQQSLDQGLQFLIQYYNGEERAKGNILERFSAQQFPDLHSELNLSSLELGDSALYFCASSVEAGGGTDTQYFGPGTRLTVL.

The table lists this clonotype with many counts. The rearrangement joins TRBV6-1 to TRBJ1-2; 7 bases agree with TRBD1. V lost 4 bases, J lost 4 bases, and 3 bases stayed unmatched. This CDR3 region has 13 residues. The germline CDR1 and CDR2 sequences are MNHNS and SASEGT. In DNA, the CDR3 is TGTGCCAGCAGTGTGACAGGGAGCTATGGCTACACCTTC. This translates into CASSVTGSYGYTF.

This chain uses TRBV5-6 with TRBJ2-1, with D perhaps matching TRBD2 (6 bases). CDR1 SGHDT and CDR2 YYEEEE come from the germline V gene. Trimming took off 5 bases at V and 3 bases at J, with 12 bases between the two ends. The CDR3 covers 14 residues. CDR3 region: CASRPQGGYNEQFF. The CDR3 region has the DNA TGTGCCAGCAGGCCCCAGGGAGGCTACAATGAGCAGTTCTTC.

The chain carries TRBV6-5 and TRBJ2-1; 8 nucleotides line up with TRBD1. The trim removed 5 bases at V and 13 bases at J, leaving 7 bases unmatched. CDR3 length equals 12 residues. Per germline, CDR1 MNHEY and CDR2 SVGAGI. CDR3 sequence (DNA): TGTGCCAGCAGTCCACGGACAGGGCTCCAGTTCTTC. Protein sequence: CASSPRTGLQFF.

This clonotype was seen more than once but under ten times. The rearrangement links TRBV20-1 to TRBJ2-5; D is possibly TRBD2 (5 bases). The CDR3 consists of 11 residues. Germline-derived CDR1 and CDR2 are DFQATT and SNEGSKA (reference sequence). The ends were cut back, 5 bases at V and 5 bases at J, with 9 bases in the middle. CDR3 nucleotides: TGCAGTGCTTACGGGGATGAGACCCAGTACTTC. This encodes CSAYGDETQYF.

This clonotype was seen more than once but under ten times. The CDR3 loop is CASSFSGGAFGYTF. The CDR3 bases are TGTGCCAGCAGTTTTTCAGGGGGCGCTTTTGGCTACACCTTC. The chain has TRBV27 and TRBJ1-2, with TRBD1 identical over 8 bases. This CDR3 is built from 14 residues. Germline CDR1 is MNHEY and CDR2 is SMNVEV (reference sequence). Losses at the gene ends were 3 bases for V and 7 bases for J; bases not matched to a gene: 7.

This clonotype was counted between two and nine times. V gene TRBV28 combines with J gene TRBJ1-1; maybe TRBD1 (5 bases). The CDR3 is 13 residues long. The V end was cut by 2 bases, the J end by 4 bases, with 8 bases between. In germline, CDR1 is MDHEN, CDR2 SYDVKM. The CDR3 protein is CASSLMGPTEAFF. The CDR3 DNA reads as TGTGCCAGCAGTTTAATGGGGCCCACTGAAGCTTTCTTT.

The chain employs TRBV20-1 and TRBJ2-3; tentative D call: TRBD2 (5 bases). V shed 3 bases and J shed 4 bases, with 8 bases lying between them. From germline, CDR1 is DFQATT and CDR2 SNEGSKA (reference sequence). This CDR3 is built from 12 residues. CDR3 DNA: TGCAGTGCTAGGGTTAGCGCAGATACGCAGTATTTT. Translation: CSARVSADTQYF.

The table lists this clonotype with many counts. The chain links TRBV5-6 to TRBJ2-2; no clear D. V dropped 0 bases and J dropped 2 bases, with 2 bases sitting between them. Germline V gene data show CDR1 as SGHDT and CDR2 as YYEEEE. The CDR3 is 13 amino acids. The CDR3 sequence is CASSLGNTGELFF. In DNA, the CDR3 is TGTGCCAGCAGCTTGGGAAACACCGGGGAGCTGTTTTTT.

With respect to this clonotype: This may stem from a read error, because a much larger clone lies one nucleotide away. The V and J genes are TRBV12-3 or TRBV12-4 and TRBJ2-1; D gene ambiguous. The CDR3 is 14 residues long. Between the trimmed V and J ends, which lost 0 bases and 5 bases, there was a span of 8 bases. The CDR3 nucleotides read TGTGCCAGCAGTTTAGCGGTGGCCAACAATGAGCAGTTCTTC. It encodes CASSLAVANNEQFF.

The chain has TRBV2 and TRBJ2-2, with TRBD1 matching over 10 bases. V shed 7 bases, J shed 4 bases, and the junction held 6 bases outside the gene matches. Germline V gene sequence: CDR1 SNHLY, CDR2 FYNNEI. The CDR3 extends over 15 amino acids. Here the CDR3 reads CASNPGQGFTGELFF. The CDR3 region has the DNA TGTGCCAGCAATCCGGGACAGGGGTTCACCGGGGAGCTGTTTTTT.

This clonotype appeared many times. The chain employs TRBV20-1 and TRBJ1-2, with D uncertain. The CDR3 sequence is 14 residues long. CDR1 DFQATT and CDR2 SNEGSKA come from the germline V gene (reference sequence). Trimming took off 3 bases at V and 2 bases at J, with 13 bases between the two ends. The CDR3 reads CSASRHSRNYGYTF. The CDR3 nucleotides are TGCAGTGCTAGCCGCCACAGTCGAAACTATGGCTACACCTTC.

This clonotype was recorded a few times. The chain uses TRBV7-2 and TRBJ2-4, with D perhaps TRBD1 (5 bases). Per germline, CDR1 SGHTA and CDR2 FQGNSA. Trimming removed 5 bases from V and 10 bases from J, with 18 bases in between. The CDR3 extends over 14 amino acids. The CDR3 DNA follows: TGTGCCAGCAGCCTCACAGGCAGGGCCACAATTCAGTACTTC. As protein: CASSLTGRATIQYF.

In this sample, this clonotype turned up a few times. The chain joins TRBV18 to TRBJ2-3; D remains unclear. Trimming took 2 bases from V and 0 from J, leaving 3 bases between them. The CDR3 length is 13 residues. Germline V gives CDR1 KGHSH, CDR2 LQKENI. CDR3 sequence (DNA): TGTGCCAGCTCACCATTGAGCACAGATACGCAGTATTTT. Translation: CASSPLSTDTQYF.

This clonotype was seen more than once but under ten times. The chain couples TRBV29-1 to TRBJ2-4; the D gene could be TRBD1 or TRBD2 (6 bases each). The CDR3 contains 16 residues. Trimming pared 0 bases from V and 0 bases from J, leaving 12 bases between. CDR1 is SQVTM and CDR2 is ANQGSEA in the germline V gene. CDR3 coding DNA: TGCAGCGTTGAAGATCCCAGGGGACTAGCCAAAAACATTCAGTACTTC. Translation gives CSVEDPRGLAKNIQYF.

This clonotype was found a few times. The chain combines TRBV24-1 with TRBJ2-1; D may be TRBD2 (6 bases). The CDR3 totals 16 residues. Germline CDR1 KGHDR, CDR2 SFDVKD. V was shortened by 3 bases and J by 5 bases, with 16 bases between the two germline ends. This CDR3 is CATSDPRLELNNEQFF. The CDR3 DNA sequence: TGTGCCACCAGTGATCCCCGACTAGAGCTAAACAATGAGCAGTTCTTC.

This clonotype was detected only a few times. The V and J genes are TRBV19 and TRBJ2-7; 8 bases agree with TRBD1. The CDR3 consists of 12 residues. Germline CDR1 LNHDA, CDR2 SQIVND (reference sequence). The trim removed 5 bases at V and 5 bases at J, leaving 2 bases unmatched. CDR3 loop: CASSQGADEQYF. The CDR3 nucleotides read TGTGCCAGTAGTCAGGGGGCGGACGAGCAGTACTTC.

This clonotype was detected only a few times. Here the CDR3 DNA reads TGTGCCAGCAGCCCCGGGGACAGGTTCAGCTCCTACGAGCAGTACTTC. Its translation: CASSPGDRFSSYEQYF. The chain carries TRBV2 and TRBJ2-7; 8 bases agree with TRBD1. V shed 6 bases and J 0 bases; nucleotides not matched to a gene: 10. Germline V gene lookup returns CDR1 SNHLY and CDR2 FYNNEI. The CDR3 is made up of 16 amino acids.

This clonotype was seen repeatedly, ten times or more. The chain has TRBV4-2 and TRBJ1-6; weak D call: TRBD1 (5 bases). The germline V gene encodes CDR1 LGHNA and CDR2 YNFKEQ. Trimming removed 0 bases from V and 7 bases from J, with 13 bases in between. The CDR3 consists of 16 residues. The CDR3 coding sequence is TGTGCCAGCAGCCAAGATACCCATTCAGGGAATTCACCCCTCCACTTT. Translating gives CASSQDTHSGNSPLHF.

The V and J genes are TRBV20-1 and TRBJ1-2, with 9 bases identical to TRBD1. The V and J ends lost 1 base and 4 bases, in that order; junction bases with no gene match: 10. This CDR3 has 16 residues. Germline CDR1 DFQATT, CDR2 SNEGSKA (reference sequence). Written as DNA, the CDR3 is TGCAGTGCTAGAGTAACAGGGACAGGGTTAATCTATGGCTACACCTTC. Amino acid sequence: CSARVTGTGLIYGYTF.

The V and J genes are TRBV6-5 and TRBJ1-1; a possible D gene is TRBD1 (6 bases). Trimming left V 5 bases short and J 0 bases short, with 10 bases between. The CDR3 runs to 14 residues. CDR1 MNHEY and CDR2 SVGAGI come from the germline V gene. The CDR3 loop reads CASSPGHMNTEAFF. The CDR3 bases are TGTGCCAGCAGTCCGGGACACATGAACACTGAAGCTTTCTTT.

This clonotype came up a few times. V and J are TRBV6-5 and TRBJ1-1; D is possibly TRBD1 (5 bases). CDR1 and CDR2 (germline): MNHEY, SVGAGI. Trimming removed 6 bases from V and 0 bases from J, with 14 bases in between. The length of the CDR3 is 15 residues. The CDR3 nucleotides read TGTGCCAGCAGCTCAACAGGAGAGATGAACACTGAAGCTTTCTTT. Translated: CASSSTGEMNTEAFF.

At least ten counts were recorded for this clonotype. The rearrangement links TRBV2 to TRBJ2-3; no reliable D call. The ends were cut back, 0 bases at V and 0 bases at J, with 16 bases in the middle. CDR1 SNHLY and CDR2 FYNNEI come from the germline V gene. The CDR3 is 18 residues long. This chain's CDR3 is CASSEAEDPPLSTDTQYF. The CDR3 DNA sequence: TGTGCCAGCAGTGAAGCGGAAGACCCCCCTTTGAGCACAGATACGCAGTATTTT.

To note about this clonotype: At one boundary the junction diverges from the germline segment, which might be a read error. The chain links TRBV10-1 to TRBJ2-6, with 10 bases fitting TRBD1. This CDR3 is 14 amino acids long. Germline V gene lookup returns CDR1 WNHNN and CDR2 SYGVQD (reference sequence). The CDR3: CASSEGQGDNVLTF. CDR3 sequence (DNA): TGCGCCAGCAGTGAAGGACAGGGGGACAACGTCCTGACTTTC.

This clonotype was found many times. This chain connects TRBV10-2 to TRBJ2-7; 13 nucleotides line up with TRBD2. The CDR3 runs 15 residues. Germline V gives CDR1 WSHSY, CDR2 SAAADI. V lost 2 bases to trimming and J lost 4 bases; unmatched junction nucleotides: 2. In DNA form, the CDR3 reads TGCGCCAGCAGTGAGGGACTAGCGGGAGTTTACGAGCAGTACTTC. Translating gives CASSEGLAGVYEQYF.

This clonotype was counted at least ten times. This chain joins TRBV18 and TRBJ1-4, with no clear D. This CDR3 comprises 14 residues. Trimming pared 5 bases from V and 4 bases from J, leaving 11 bases between. The germline V gene has CDR1 KGHSH and CDR2 LQKENI. This chain's CDR3 is CASSDLGLNEKLFF. DNA of the CDR3: TGTGCCAGCTCAGATCTTGGACTTAATGAAAAACTGTTTTTT.

This clonotype was found many times. This is likely a read error, given that the CDR3 carries no conserved phenylalanine or tryptophan at its end. The DNA is omitted, as the CDR3 cannot be located on it reliably, and the CDR3 follows TCRdb's listing. The gene calls are TRBV3-1 and TRBJ2-1; the D call of TRBD2 is as the table states it, not checked on the DNA. The CDR3 is 14 residues long, ends included. From germline, CDR1 is LGHDT and CDR2 YNNKEL (reference sequence). This CDR3 is CASSQTGTSGRTEV.

This clonotype was counted a single time. The V gene is TRBV6-2 or TRBV6-3, the J gene TRBJ2-3; D is uncertain. Germline CDR1 and CDR2: MNHEY and SVGEGT. There are 13 residues in the CDR3. V was pared by 2 bases and J by 4 bases, with 7 bases between. The CDR3 spells CASSYKLPDTQYF. For the CDR3, the DNA is TGTGCCAGCAGTTACAAGCTTCCAGATACGCAGTATTTT.

This clonotype was counted only a few times. The V gene is TRBV4-2, the J gene TRBJ1-2; the D gene is possibly TRBD1 (5 bases). V gave up 2 bases and J gave up 7 bases, with 17 bases separating them. This CDR3 has 15 amino acids. Germline CDR1 is LGHNA and CDR2 is YNFKEQ. The CDR3 DNA sequence: TGTGCCAGCAGCCAAAACCCTAGTGGGGGTATTGGCTACACCTTC. This gives the protein CASSQNPSGGIGYTF.